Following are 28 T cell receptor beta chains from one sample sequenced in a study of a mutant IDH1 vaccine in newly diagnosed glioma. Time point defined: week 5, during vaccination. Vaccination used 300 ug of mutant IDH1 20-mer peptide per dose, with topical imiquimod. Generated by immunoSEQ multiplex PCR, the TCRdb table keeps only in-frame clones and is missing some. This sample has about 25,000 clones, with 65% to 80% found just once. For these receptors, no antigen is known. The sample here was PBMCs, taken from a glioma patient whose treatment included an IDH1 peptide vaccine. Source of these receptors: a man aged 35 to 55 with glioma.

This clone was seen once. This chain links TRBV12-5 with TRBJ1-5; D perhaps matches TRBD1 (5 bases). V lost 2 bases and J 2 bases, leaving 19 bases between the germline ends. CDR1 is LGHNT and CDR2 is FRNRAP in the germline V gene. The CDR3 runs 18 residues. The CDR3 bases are TGTGCTAGTGGTTTGACACCGACAGCCCCGGGAGGCAATCAGCCCCAGCATTTT. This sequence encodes CASGLTPTAPGGNQPQHF.

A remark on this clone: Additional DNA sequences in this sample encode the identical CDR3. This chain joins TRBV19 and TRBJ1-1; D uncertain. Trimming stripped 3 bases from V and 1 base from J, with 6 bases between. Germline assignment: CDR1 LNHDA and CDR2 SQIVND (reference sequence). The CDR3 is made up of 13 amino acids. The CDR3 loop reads CASSISRNTEAFF. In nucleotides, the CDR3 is TGTGCCAGTAGTATTAGCAGGAACACTGAAGCTTTCTTT. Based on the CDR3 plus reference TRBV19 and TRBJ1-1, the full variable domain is DGGITQSPKYLFRKEGQNVTLSCEQNLNHDAMYWYRQDPGQGLRLIYYSQIVNDFQKGDIAEGYSVSREKKESFPLTVTSAQKNPTAFYLCASSISRNTEAFFGQGTRLTVV.

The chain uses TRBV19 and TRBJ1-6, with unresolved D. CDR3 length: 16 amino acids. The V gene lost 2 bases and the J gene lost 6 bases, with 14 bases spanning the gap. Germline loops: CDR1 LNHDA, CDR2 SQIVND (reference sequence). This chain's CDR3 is CASSILSAAINSPLHF. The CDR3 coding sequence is TGTGCCAGTAGTATACTATCGGCAGCTATTAATTCACCCCTCCACTTT.

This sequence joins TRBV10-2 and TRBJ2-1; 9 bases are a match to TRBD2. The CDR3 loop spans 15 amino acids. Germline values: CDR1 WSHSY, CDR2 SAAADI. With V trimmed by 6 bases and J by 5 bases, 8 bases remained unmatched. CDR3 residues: CASSLLAGLHNEQFF. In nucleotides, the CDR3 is TGCGCCAGCAGCCTTCTAGCGGGGCTTCACAATGAGCAGTTCTTC.

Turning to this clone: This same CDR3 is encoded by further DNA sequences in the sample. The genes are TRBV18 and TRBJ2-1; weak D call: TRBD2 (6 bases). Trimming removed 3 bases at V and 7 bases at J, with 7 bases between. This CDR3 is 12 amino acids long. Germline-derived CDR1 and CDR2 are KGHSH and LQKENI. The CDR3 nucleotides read TGTGCCAGCTCACCCGGAGGGAATGAGCAGTTCTTC. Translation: CASSPGGNEQFF.

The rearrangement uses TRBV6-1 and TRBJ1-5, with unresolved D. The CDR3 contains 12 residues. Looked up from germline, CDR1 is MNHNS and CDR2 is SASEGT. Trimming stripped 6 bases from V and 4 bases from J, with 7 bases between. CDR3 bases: TGTGCCAGCAGAGAACGAAATCAGCCCCAGCATTTT. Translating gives CASRERNQPQHF.

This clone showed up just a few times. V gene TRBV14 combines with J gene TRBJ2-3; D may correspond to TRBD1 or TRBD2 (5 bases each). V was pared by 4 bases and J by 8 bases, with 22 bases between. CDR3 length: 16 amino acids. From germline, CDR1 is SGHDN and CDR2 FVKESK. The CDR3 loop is CASSLLRGTFGGTQYF. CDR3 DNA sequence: TGTGCCAGCAGCCTCTTAAGAGGGACCTTCGGCGGTACGCAGTATTTT.

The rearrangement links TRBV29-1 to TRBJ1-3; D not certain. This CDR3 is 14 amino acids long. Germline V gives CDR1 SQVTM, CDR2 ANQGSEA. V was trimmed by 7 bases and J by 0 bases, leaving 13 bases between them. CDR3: CSAVDYTSGNTIYF. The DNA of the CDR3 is TGCAGCGCCGTTGATTACACCTCTGGAAACACCATATATTTT.

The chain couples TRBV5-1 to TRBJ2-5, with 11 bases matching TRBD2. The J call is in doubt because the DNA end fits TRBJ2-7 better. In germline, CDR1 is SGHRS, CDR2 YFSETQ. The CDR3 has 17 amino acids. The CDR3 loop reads CASSLAVSTSGRFEQYF. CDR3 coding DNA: TGCGCCAGCAGCTTGGCGGTTTCTACTAGCGGGAGATTCGAGCAGTACTTC.

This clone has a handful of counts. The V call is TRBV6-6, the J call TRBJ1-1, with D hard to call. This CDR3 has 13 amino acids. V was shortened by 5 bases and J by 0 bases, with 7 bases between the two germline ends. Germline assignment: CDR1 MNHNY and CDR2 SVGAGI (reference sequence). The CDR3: CASSSQVNTEAFF. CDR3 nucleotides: TGTGCCAGCAGTAGCCAGGTGAACACTGAAGCTTTCTTT.

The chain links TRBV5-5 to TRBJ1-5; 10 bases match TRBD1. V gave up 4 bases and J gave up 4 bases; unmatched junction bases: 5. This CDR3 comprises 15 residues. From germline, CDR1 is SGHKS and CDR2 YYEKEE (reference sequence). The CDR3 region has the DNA TGTGCCAGCAGCCCAGGACAGGGGGGGAATCAGCCCCAGCATTTT. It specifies CASSPGQGGNQPQHF.

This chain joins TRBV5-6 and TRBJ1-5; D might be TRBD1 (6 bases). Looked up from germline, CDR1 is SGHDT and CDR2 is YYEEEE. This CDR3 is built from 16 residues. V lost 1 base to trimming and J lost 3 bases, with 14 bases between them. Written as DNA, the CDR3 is TGTGCCAGCAGCTTGTACAGGGACAAATACAATCAGCCCCAGCATTTT. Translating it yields CASSLYRDKYNQPQHF.

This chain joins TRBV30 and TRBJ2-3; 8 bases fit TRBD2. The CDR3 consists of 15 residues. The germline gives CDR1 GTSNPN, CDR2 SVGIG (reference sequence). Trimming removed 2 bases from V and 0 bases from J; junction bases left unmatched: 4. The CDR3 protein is CAWSPTSGSTDTQYF. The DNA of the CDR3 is TGTGCCTGGAGTCCAACTAGCGGTAGCACAGATACGCAGTATTTT.

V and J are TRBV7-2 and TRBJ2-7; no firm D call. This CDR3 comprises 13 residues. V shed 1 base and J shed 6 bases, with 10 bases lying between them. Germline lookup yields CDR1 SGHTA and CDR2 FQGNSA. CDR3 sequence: CASSLDSGREQYV. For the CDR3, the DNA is TGTGCCAGCAGCTTAGATAGTGGACGCGAGCAGTACGTC.

This chain's CDR3 is CAWASGVYNEQFF. In nucleotides, the CDR3 is TGTGCCTGGGCTAGCGGAGTCTACAATGAGCAGTTCTTC. The gene calls are TRBV30 and TRBJ2-1; 7 positions agree with TRBD2. The V gene end was trimmed by 5 bases and the J gene end by 3 bases; junction bases not matched to a gene: 4. There are 13 residues in the CDR3. The germline V gene has CDR1 GTSNPN and CDR2 SVGIG (reference sequence). Using reference TRBV30 and TRBJ2-1 for the parts outside the CDR3, the full variable domain is SQTIHQWPATLVQPVGSPLSLECTVEGTSNPNLYWYRQAAGRGLQLLFYSVGIGQISSEVPQNLSASRPQDRQFILSSKKLLLSDSGFYLCAWASGVYNEQFFGPGTRLTVL.

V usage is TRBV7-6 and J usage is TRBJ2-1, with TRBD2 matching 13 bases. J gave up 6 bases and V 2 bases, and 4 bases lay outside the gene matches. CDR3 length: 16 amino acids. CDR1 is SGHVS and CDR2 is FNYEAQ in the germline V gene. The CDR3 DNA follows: TGTGCCAGCAGCTTACCGGGACTAGCGGGGCCCAATGAGCAGTTCTTC. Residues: CASSLPGLAGPNEQFF.

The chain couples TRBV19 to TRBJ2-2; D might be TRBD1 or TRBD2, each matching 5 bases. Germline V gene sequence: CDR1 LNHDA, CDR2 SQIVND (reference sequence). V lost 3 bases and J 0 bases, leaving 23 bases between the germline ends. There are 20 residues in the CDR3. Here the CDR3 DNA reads TGTGCCAGTAGTATTGGCTATGGTTGGATCGGGGCCCCGAACACCGGGGAGCTGTTTTTT. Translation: CASSIGYGWIGAPNTGELFF.

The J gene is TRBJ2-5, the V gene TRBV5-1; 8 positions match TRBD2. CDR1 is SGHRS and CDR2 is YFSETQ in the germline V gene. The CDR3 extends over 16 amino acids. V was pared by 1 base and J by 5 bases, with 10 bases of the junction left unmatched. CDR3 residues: CASSLRTSTGRETQYF. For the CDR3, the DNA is TGCGCCAGCAGCTTGAGGACTAGCACCGGTAGGGAGACCCAGTACTTC.

CDR3 DNA: TGTGCCAGCTCACCTGGCACTAGCGGGAGGCTAATCTCCTACGAGCAGTACTTC. Translated, it gives CASSPGTSGRLISYEQYF. J is TRBJ2-7 and V is TRBV18; 12 nucleotides line up with TRBD2. Germline V gene data show CDR1 as KGHSH and CDR2 as LQKENI. CDR3 length: 18 residues. The V and J ends lost 3 bases and 0 bases, in that order; junction bases with no gene match: 9.

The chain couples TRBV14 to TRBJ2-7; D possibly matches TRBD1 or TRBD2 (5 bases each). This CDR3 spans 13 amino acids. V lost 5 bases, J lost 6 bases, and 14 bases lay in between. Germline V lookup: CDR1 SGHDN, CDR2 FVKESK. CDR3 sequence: CASSVPGTREQYF. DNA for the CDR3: TGTGCCAGCAGCGTGCCGGGGACGCGCGAGCAGTACTTC.

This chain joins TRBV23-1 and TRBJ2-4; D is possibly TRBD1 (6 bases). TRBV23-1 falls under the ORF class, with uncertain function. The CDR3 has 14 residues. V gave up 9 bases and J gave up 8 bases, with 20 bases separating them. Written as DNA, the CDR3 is TGCGCCAGGCCCGAAGACAGGTGTGGAGACATTCAGTACTTC. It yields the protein CARPEDRCGDIQYF.

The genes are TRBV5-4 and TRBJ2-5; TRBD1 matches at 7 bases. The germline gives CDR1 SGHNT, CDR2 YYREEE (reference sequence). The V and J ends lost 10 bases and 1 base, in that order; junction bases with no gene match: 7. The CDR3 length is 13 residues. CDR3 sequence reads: CAALDRRQETQYF. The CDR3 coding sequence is TGTGCCGCCCTGGACAGGCGCCAAGAGACCCAGTACTTC.

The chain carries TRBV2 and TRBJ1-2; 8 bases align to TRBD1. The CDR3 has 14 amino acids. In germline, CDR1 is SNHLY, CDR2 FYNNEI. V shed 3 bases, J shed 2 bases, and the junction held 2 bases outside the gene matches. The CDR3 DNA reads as TGTGCCAGCAGTGACAACAGGGGGAACTATGGCTACACCTTC. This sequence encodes CASSDNRGNYGYTF.

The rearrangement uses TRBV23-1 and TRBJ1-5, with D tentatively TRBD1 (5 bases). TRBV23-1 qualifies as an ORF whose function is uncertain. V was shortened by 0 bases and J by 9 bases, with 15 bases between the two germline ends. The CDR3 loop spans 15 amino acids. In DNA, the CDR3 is TGCGCCAGCAGTCAATCGGTGACAGCCGGAGGGCCCCAGCATTTT. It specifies CASSQSVTAGGPQHF.

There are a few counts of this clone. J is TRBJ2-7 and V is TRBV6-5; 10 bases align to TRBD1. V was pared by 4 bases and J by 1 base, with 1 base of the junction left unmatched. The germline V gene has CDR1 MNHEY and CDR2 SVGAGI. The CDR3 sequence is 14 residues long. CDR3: CASSSDRGSYEQYV. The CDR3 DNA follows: TGTGCCAGCAGTTCGGACAGGGGGTCCTACGAGCAGTACGTC.

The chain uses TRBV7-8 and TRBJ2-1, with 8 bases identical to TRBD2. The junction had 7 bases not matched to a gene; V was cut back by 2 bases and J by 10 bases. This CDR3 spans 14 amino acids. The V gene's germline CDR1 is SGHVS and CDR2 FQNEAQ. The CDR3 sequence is CASSLRSGGGEQFF. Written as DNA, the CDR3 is TGTGCCAGCAGCTTAAGGTCCGGCGGGGGGGAGCAGTTCTTC.

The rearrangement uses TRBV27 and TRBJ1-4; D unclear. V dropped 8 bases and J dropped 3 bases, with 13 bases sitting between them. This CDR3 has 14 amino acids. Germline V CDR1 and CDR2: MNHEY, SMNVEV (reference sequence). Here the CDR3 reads CASSGQRPNEKLFF. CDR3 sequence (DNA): TGTGCCAGCTCTGGGCAGCGCCCTAATGAAAAACTGTTTTTT.

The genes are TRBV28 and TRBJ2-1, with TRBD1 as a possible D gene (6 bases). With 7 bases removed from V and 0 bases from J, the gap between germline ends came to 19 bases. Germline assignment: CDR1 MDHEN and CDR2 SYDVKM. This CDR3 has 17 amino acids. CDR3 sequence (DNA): TGTGCCAGCATCTCGACCTTACAGGGTAGCTCCTACAATGAGCAGTTCTTC. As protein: CASISTLQGSSYNEQFF. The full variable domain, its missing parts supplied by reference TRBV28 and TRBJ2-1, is DVKVTQSSRYLVKRTGEKVFLECVQDMDHENMFWYRQDPGLGLRLIYFSYDVKMKEKGDIPEGYSVSREKKERFSLILESASTNQTSMYLCASISTLQGSSYNEQFFGPGTRLTVL.